Below are 31 T cell receptor beta chains sequenced from a single sample in a study of monozygotic twins with inflammatory bowel disease. TCRdb processed the 5' RACE reads again and assigns one entry to each CDR3 protein, with no DNA. The table lists about 440,000 distinct CDR3 sequences. Sequences were obtained from blood. All receptors come from a human donor with ulcerative colitis or Crohn's disease, or a healthy co-twin of an affected twin (not recorded which).

The chain joins TRBV5-1 to TRBJ2-7; TCRdb's D gene call, TRBD1, goes unchecked for lack of DNA. Germline lookup yields CDR1 SGHRS and CDR2 YFSETQ. The CDR3 has 13 amino acids. CDR3 amino acids: CASSGTHSYEQYF. The complete variable domain, with remaining parts taken from reference TRBV5-1 and TRBJ2-7, reads KAGVTQTPRYLIKTRGQQVTLSCSPISGHRSVSWYQQTPGQGLQFLFEYFSETQRNKGNFPGRFSGRQFSNSRSEMNVSTLELGDSALYLCASSGTHSYEQYFGPGTRLTVT.

The chain uses TRBV7-3 and TRBJ2-1; the TCRdb D gene call, TRBD2, has no DNA to confirm it. The CDR3 length is 13 residues. CDR1 and CDR2 from the germline V gene are SGHTA and FQGTGA. CDR3 sequence: CASSPGGGNEQFF.

The chain is built from TRBV7-3 and TRBJ2-2; TCRdb reports TRBD1, a call that lacks DNA to check it against. The germline V gene has CDR1 SGHTA and CDR2 FQGTGA. The length of the CDR3 is 18 residues. The CDR3 sequence is CASSLSPAGQGNTGELFF.

The rearrangement joins TRBV20-1 to TRBJ2-3. This CDR3 has 15 amino acids. Germline CDR1 DFQATT, CDR2 SNEGSKA (reference sequence). This CDR3 reads CSASDPIGRTDTQYF.

The chain is built from TRBV15 and TRBJ2-7; TCRdb lists TRBD1, though no DNA is available to test this call. CDR1 and CDR2 (germline): LNHNV, YYDKDF (reference sequence). There are 15 residues in the CDR3. CDR3 sequence: CATSRDSGQVYEQYF.

This chain connects TRBV19 to TRBJ2-2. CDR1 and CDR2 (germline): LNHDA, SQIVND (reference sequence). This CDR3 has 14 residues. The CDR3 is CASSTGLPAGELFF.

The chain recombines TRBV6-2 or TRBV6-3 with TRBJ2-7; TCRdb lists TRBD1, though no DNA is available to test this call. CDR1 and CDR2 from the germline V gene are MNHEY and SVGEGT. The CDR3 has 16 residues. The CDR3: CASSYSSDRESYEQYF.

The rearrangement links TRBV6-5 to TRBJ1-2; TCRdb's D gene call, TRBD1, goes unchecked for lack of DNA. CDR3 size: 14 residues. Germline CDR1 MNHEY, CDR2 SVGAGI. The CDR3 here is CASSSPYGNYGYTF.

This chain uses TRBV3-1 with TRBJ1-2; TCRdb gives TRBD1 as the D gene, but with no DNA this cannot be confirmed. The CDR3 runs 12 residues. CDR1 and CDR2 (germline): LGHDT, YNNKEL (reference sequence). CDR3 loop: CASSPQGNGYTF.

The CDR3 sequence: CSAQGTASTGELFF. The chain carries TRBV29-1 and TRBJ2-2; TCRdb reports TRBD1, a call that lacks DNA to check it against. This CDR3 has 14 residues. CDR1 and CDR2 from the germline V gene are SQVTM and ANQGSEA.

V and J are TRBV18 and TRBJ2-4; with no DNA, the TCRdb D assignment of TRBD1 cannot be verified. Germline V gene lookup returns CDR1 KGHSH and CDR2 LQKENI. This CDR3 comprises 14 residues. The CDR3 loop is CASSLDRGDGIQYF.

The chain employs TRBV3-1 and TRBJ2-7; TCRdb proposes TRBD2, but this gene call is untestable without DNA. CDR3 length: 16 amino acids. CDR1 is LGHDT and CDR2 is YNNKEL in the germline V gene (reference sequence). The CDR3 spells CASSLYLAGGYYEQYF.

The chain is built from TRBV29-1 and TRBJ1-1; the D call of TRBD1 rests on TCRdb alone, since no DNA is present to check it. The CDR3 totals 13 residues. Germline values: CDR1 SQVTM, CDR2 ANQGSEA. This chain's CDR3 is CSVGTGMGTEAFF.

This chain uses TRBV5-5 with TRBJ1-2; TCRdb calls TRBD1, which cannot be checked without DNA. This CDR3 has 14 residues. CDR1 is SGHKS, CDR2 YYEKEE, per germline (reference sequence). The CDR3 region is CASSLEGTGSGYTF.

The chain uses TRBV30 and TRBJ1-2; no DNA is available, so the TRBD1 call from TCRdb remains unchecked. The CDR3 totals 16 residues. Germline loops: CDR1 GTSNPN, CDR2 SVGIG (reference sequence). This chain's CDR3 is CAWSVTSHQGYYGYTF.

This chain connects TRBV10-3 to TRBJ2-2; absent DNA, TCRdb's TRBD1 call cannot be checked. Germline CDR1 is ENHRY and CDR2 is SYGVKD. The CDR3 spans 15 residues. The CDR3: CAIRGDSANTGELFF.

The chain employs TRBV20-1 and TRBJ1-1; TCRdb designates TRBD1, a call that cannot be tested without DNA. Germline loops: CDR1 DFQATT, CDR2 SNEGSKA (reference sequence). The CDR3 is made up of 14 amino acids. CDR3 residues: CSASSRTANTEAFF.

The rearrangement uses TRBV12-3 or TRBV12-4 and TRBJ1-5; TCRdb designates TRBD1, a call that cannot be tested without DNA. This CDR3 comprises 17 residues. The CDR3 loop is CASSPIPRTGSNQPQHF.

V gene TRBV5-7 combines with J gene TRBJ2-3; TCRdb's D gene call, TRBD1, goes unchecked for lack of DNA. TRBV5-7 is an ORF, with its function uncertain. The CDR3 covers 17 residues. CDR3 sequence: CASSPVGRDPGTDTQYF.

This chain joins TRBV18 and TRBJ1-2; TCRdb lists TRBD1, though no DNA is available to test this call. Germline values: CDR1 KGHSH, CDR2 LQKENI. The CDR3 covers 14 residues. CDR3 amino acids: CASSPGTGEYGYTF.

The gene calls are TRBV28 and TRBJ2-2; the D gene TCRdb calls, TRBD1, cannot be checked with no DNA. The CDR3 length is 14 residues. Germline V CDR1 and CDR2: MDHEN, SYDVKM. CDR3 amino acids: CASAPDGHTGELFF.

V usage is TRBV6-2 or TRBV6-3 and J usage is TRBJ2-3; TCRdb's D call of TRBD2 is untestable without DNA. The length of the CDR3 is 16 residues. CDR1 and CDR2 (germline): MNHEY, SVGEGT. The CDR3: CASSYSYSGSTDTQYF.

The CDR3: CASSLGPVYNEQFF. V is TRBV5-1 and J is TRBJ2-1. CDR1 SGHRS and CDR2 YFSETQ come from the germline V gene. The CDR3 has 14 residues.

The rearrangement uses TRBV30 and TRBJ2-2. This CDR3 has 11 amino acids. Germline assignment: CDR1 GTSNPN and CDR2 SVGIG (reference sequence). CDR3 protein: CAWINTGELFF. The full variable domain, rest sourced from reference TRBV30 and TRBJ2-2, is SQTIHQWPATLVQPVGSPLSLECTVEGTSNPNLYWYRQAAGRGLQLLFYSVGIGQISSEVPQNLSASRPQDRQFILSSKKLLLSDSGFYLCAWINTGELFFGEGSRLTVL.

The genes are TRBV5-1 and TRBJ1-1; TCRdb reports TRBD1, a call that lacks DNA to check it against. This CDR3 has 16 amino acids. Germline V lookup: CDR1 SGHRS, CDR2 YFSETQ. The CDR3 reads CASSSGQGAVNTEAFF. Drawing the rest from reference TRBV5-1 and TRBJ1-1, the complete variable domain is KAGVTQTPRYLIKTRGQQVTLSCSPISGHRSVSWYQQTPGQGLQFLFEYFSETQRNKGNFPGRFSGRQFSNSRSEMNVSTLELGDSALYLCASSSGQGAVNTEAFFGQGTRLTVV.

The chain joins TRBV20-1 to TRBJ1-5; the D call of TRBD1 rests on TCRdb alone, since no DNA is present to check it. The V gene's germline CDR1 is DFQATT and CDR2 SNEGSKA (reference sequence). This CDR3 is built from 13 residues. This CDR3 is CSAPPGGDQPQHF.

CDR3 sequence: CASSAEGWNEQFF. The chain uses TRBV2 and TRBJ2-1; the TCRdb D gene call, TRBD2, has no DNA to confirm it. From germline, CDR1 is SNHLY and CDR2 FYNNEI. This CDR3 spans 13 amino acids.

The chain has TRBV7-2 and TRBJ2-5. The CDR3 has 12 residues. Germline V lookup: CDR1 SGHTA, CDR2 FQGNSA. The CDR3 protein is CASSLVEETQYF.

The chain carries TRBV30 and TRBJ2-2. Germline CDR1 is GTSNPN and CDR2 is SVGIG (reference sequence). This CDR3 region has 13 residues. The CDR3 sequence is CAWSAPFPGELFF.

This sequence joins TRBV7-2 and TRBJ2-1. The CDR3 consists of 15 residues. The V gene's germline CDR1 is SGHTA and CDR2 FQGNSA. CDR3 loop: CASSLLNRESDEQFF.

This sequence joins TRBV11-2 and TRBJ2-1. Germline CDR1 reads SGHAT; CDR2 reads FQNNGV. The length of the CDR3 is 16 residues. The CDR3 sequence: CASSLVGSLSYNEQFF.